A selection of T cell receptor beta chains follows, all from one sample in a study of technical replicates of blood from a handful of donors. Only in-frame clones appear in the TCRdb table, and some are missing; sequencing was by immunoSEQ multiplex PCR. The repertoire consists of 80,000 to 90,000 clones, with around 94% occurring once and the leading ten covering approximately 0.25%. Sequencing input: T cells isolated from PBMCs. The receptor set was obtained from a human donor in good health. Both conserved end residues are part of each CDR3. Fields, in order: clone size, J gene, V gene, D gene, CDR3 DNA, CDR3 protein. A D gene is named only where the DNA matches it firmly. Part of the rows lack a size; the others show once, few, many or a class for expanded clones.

>NA|TRBJ2-5|TRBV7-9|NA
TGTGCCAGCCACGGGGGGCGCTACCCTCAAGAGACCCAGTACTTC
CASHGGRYPQETQYF
>NA|TRBJ1-5|TRBV7-9|NA
TGTGCCAGCAGCTTAGAGGGGTATAGCAATCAGCCCCAGCATTTT
CASSLEGYSNQPQHF
>NA|TRBJ1-4|TRBV10-3|TRBD1
TGTGCCATCAGTACAGGGGGTGAAAAACTGTTTTTT
CAISTGGEKLFF
>NA|TRBJ1-1|TRBV6-1|NA
TGTGCCAGCAGTGTTGTGGGGCTTGAAGCTTTCTTT
CASSVVGLEAFF
>NA|TRBJ2-1|TRBV7-6|NA
TGTGCCAGCAGGGGCGCCCCCAATGAGCAGTTCTTC
CASRGAPNEQFF
>once|TRBJ2-7|TRBV7-9|TRBD1
TGTGCCAGCAGCTACTATCGGGACAGGGCCTACGAGCAGTACTTC
CASSYYRDRAYEQYF
>once|TRBJ2-5|TRBV5-1|TRBD1
TGCGCCAGCAGCTTGGAGATAGAACGGGGACAGGGGAGAGAGACCCAGTACTTC
CASSLEIERGQGRETQYF
>once|TRBJ1-5|TRBV19|NA
TGTGCCAGTAGTCGTACAGGGATCAATCAGCCCCAGCATTTT
CASSRTGINQPQHF
>once|TRBJ2-1|TRBV6-1|TRBD2
TGTGCCAGCAGTGAAGTCGGAGGCGGGGGGGCCCATGAGCAGTTCTTC
CASSEVGGGGAHEQFF
>NA|TRBJ1-1|TRBV27|TRBD1
TGTGCCAGCAGCCGGGACAGGGGGCTTTACACTGAAGCTTTCTTT
CASSRDRGLYTEAFF
>NA|TRBJ1-6|TRBV4-1|TRBD1
TGCGCCAGCAGAGGGGACAGGGCTAGTTTGTATTCACCCCTCCACTTT
CASRGDRASLYSPLHF
>NA|TRBJ1-3|TRBV6-5|NA
TGTGCCAGCAGTTACGAGTCCAACTCTGGAAACACCATATATTTT
CASSYESNSGNTIYF
>NA|TRBJ2-7|TRBV2|NA
TGTGCCAGCAAGAACGGGAGTACCCCCTACGAGCAGTACTTC
CASKNGSTPYEQYF
>NA|TRBJ2-1|TRBV27|TRBD1
TGTGCCAGCAGTCCCTCACAGGGGGCCACCTACAATGAGCAGTTCTTC
CASSPSQGATYNEQFF
>NA|TRBJ1-6|TRBV19|TRBD1
TGTGCGACACAGACAGGGACTTCGGATTCACCCCTCCACTTT
CATQTGTSDSPLHF
>NA|TRBJ2-7|TRBV18|TRBD2
TGTGCCAGCTCACCCTTAGCGGGAGAGGCGACCGAGCAGTACTTC
CASSPLAGEATEQYF
>NA|TRBJ1-1|TRBV19|NA
TGTGCCAGTAGGGCCCCAGGGTTCCACACTGAAGCTTTCTTT
CASRAPGFHTEAFF
>NA|TRBJ2-7|TRBV4-2|TRBD1
TGTGCCAGCAGCCGGGACAGGTACGACGAGCAGTACTTC
CASSRDRYDEQYF
>NA|TRBJ2-6|TRBV5-1|NA
TGCGCCAGCAGCTTTGAGGGGGCCAACGTCCTGACTTTC
CASSFEGANVLTF
>NA|TRBJ2-6|TRBV2|TRBD2
TGTGCCAGCCGTGGCGGGGGGGCGTTTGGGGCCAACGTCCTGACTTTC
CASRGGGAFGANVLTF
>NA|TRBJ1-4|TRBV7-9|TRBD1
TGTGCCAGCAGCTTCGACAGGGGGCCTAATGAAAAACTGTTTTTT
CASSFDRGPNEKLFF
>NA|TRBJ2-5|TRBV6-4|NA
TGTGCCAGCAGTGACTCCCAACGGGGGAAGGAGACCCAGTACTTC
CASSDSQRGKETQYF
>NA|TRBJ2-3|TRBV6-4|TRBD2
TGTGCCAGCAGCGAACAGCGGGGGGGCCGGGGAACGCAGTATTTT
CASSEQRGGRGTQYF
>NA|TRBJ2-3|TRBV6-5|NA
TGTGCCAGCAGTCCTAGACGGGAAGATACGCAGTATTTT
CASSPRREDTQYF
>NA|TRBJ1-2|TRBV11-3|NA
TGTGCCAGCAGCTTAGTCGGGGGGGCCCATGGCTACACCTTC
CASSLVGGAHGYTF
>NA|TRBJ2-7|TRBV5-1|NA
TGCGCCAGCAGTTCAGACAGTTACGAGCAGTACTTC
CASSSDSYEQYF
>NA|TRBJ1-5|TRBV2|NA
TGTGCCAGCGGGGGGGGGAGGGAATTTAGCAATCAGCCCCAGCATTTT
CASGGGREFSNQPQHF
>NA|TRBJ2-1|TRBV6-5|NA
TGTGCCAGCAGTTACCCAACCAACCCCAGGGAGCAGTTCTTC
CASSYPTNPREQFF
>NA|TRBJ2-1|TRBV7-6|TRBD1
TGTGCCAGCAGCTCCCCTTTGGCAATAGGACAGGGGAAGAACAATGAGCAGTTCTTC
CASSSPLAIGQGKNNEQFF
>NA|TRBJ2-6|TRBV7-2|TRBD1
TGTGCCAGCAGCTCCCCAGGGGGTGGGGCCAACGTCCTGACTTTC
CASSSPGGGANVLTF
>NA|TRBJ2-6|TRBV18|NA
TGTGCCAGCTCACCACAGCGGAGCTCTGGGGCCAACGTCCTGACTTTC
CASSPQRSSGANVLTF
>once|TRBJ1-2|TRBV15|TRBD1
TGTGCCACCAGCCTTGACAGGGTTTCGCTCCGCGGCTACACCTTC
CATSLDRVSLRGYTF
>NA|TRBJ1-1|TRBV7-9|NA
TGTGCCAGCAGCTTAGGGGCGGGCAGACAGAACACTGAAGCTTTCTTT
CASSLGAGRQNTEAFF
>NA|TRBJ1-5|TRBV6-1|TRBD1
TGTGCCAGCAGTGGACTTCCGGGACAGGGTAGCAATCAGCCCCAGCATTTT
CASSGLPGQGSNQPQHF
>once|TRBJ2-7|TRBV27|NA
TGTGCCAGCAGTTCACTAGACGGATCCTACGAGCAGTACTTC
CASSSLDGSYEQYF
>NA|TRBJ1-2|TRBV2|TRBD1
TGTGCCAGCTCCCTTCGTGGGACAGGGAATGGCTACACCTTC
CASSLRGTGNGYTF
>NA|TRBJ2-5|TRBV4-1|NA
TGCGCCAGCAGCCAAGATTGGCGGGGGCGGCAAGAGACCCAGTACTTC
CASSQDWRGRQETQYF
>NA|TRBJ1-2|TRBV6-5|TRBD1
TGTGCCAGCAGTTGGGACAGCCAAGGGAACTATGGCTACACCTTC
CASSWDSQGNYGYTF
>NA|TRBJ2-7|TRBV28|TRBD2
TGTGCCAGCAGTTTTAGCGGGAGGGCAGACGAGCAGTACTTC
CASSFSGRADEQYF
>NA|TRBJ2-3|TRBV4-2|TRBD1
TGTGCCAGCAGCCGGGACAGGGGGAGCCCAGATACGCAGTATTTT
CASSRDRGSPDTQYF
>NA|TRBJ2-7|TRBV19|NA
TGTGCCAGTAGTATACGAGGGTTTAATGAATGGGCCTACGAGCAGTACTTC
CASSIRGFNEWAYEQYF
>NA|TRBJ1-1|TRBV7-6|NA
TGTGCCAGCAGCCCGTTCGAGGGGGTGGTGAACACTGAAGCTTTCTTT
CASSPFEGVVNTEAFF
>NA|TRBJ2-7|TRBV6-5|TRBD2
TGTGCCAGCAGTTACTCTAGCGGGAGTTCCTACGAGCAGTACTTC
CASSYSSGSSYEQYF
>NA|TRBJ1-1|TRBV18|NA
TGTGCCAGCTCACCGGCACAGTCAGTACTTATGAACACTGAAGCTTTCTTT
CASSPAQSVLMNTEAFF
>NA|TRBJ2-7|TRBV5-1|NA
TGCGCCAGCAGCACTATAGCGGCCGAGCAGTACTTC
CASSTIAAEQYF
>NA|TRBJ1-4|TRBV5-5|NA
TGTGCCAGCAGCGGGCCACAGGAAAAACTGTTTTTT
CASSGPQEKLFF
>NA|TRBJ1-5|TRBV4-1|NA
TGCGCCAGCAGCCAAGAAGGAGCCAATCAGCCCCAGCATTTT
CASSQEGANQPQHF
>NA|TRBJ2-1|TRBV27|NA
TGTGCCAGCAGTTCTCCCCAGAGGGCATGGGAGCAGTTCTTC
CASSSPQRAWEQFF
>NA|TRBJ2-7|TRBV6-1|NA
TGTGCCAGCAGTGAAGGGGCAGGGGCCCGGTACTACGAGCAGTACTTC
CASSEGAGARYYEQYF
>NA|TRBJ2-7|TRBV7-9|TRBD2
TGTGCCAGCAGCTTATGGACTAGCGGGCCCCTAAACTACGAGCAGTACTTC
CASSLWTSGPLNYEQYF
>NA|TRBJ2-1|TRBV11-3|TRBD2
TGTGCCAGCAGCCAGGGACTAGCGGGAAAGGGGCAGTTCTTC
CASSQGLAGKGQFF
>NA|TRBJ1-1|TRBV6-6|TRBD1
TGTGCCAGCAGTTTATCGGCACAGGGGGCGTACACTGAAGCTTTCTTT
CASSLSAQGAYTEAFF
>few|TRBJ1-2|TRBV6-5|NA
TGTGCCAGCAGTTACTCGCGAAGTCTTCGGACGGGGGGCTACACCTTC
CASSYSRSLRTGGYTF
>NA|TRBJ2-2|TRBV7-6|TRBD2
TGTGCCAGCAGCCGACTAGCGGGCACGAACACCGGGGAGCTGTTTTTT
CASSRLAGTNTGELFF
>NA|TRBJ2-7|TRBV6-5|TRBD1
TGTGCCAGCAGCCCCCGGGACAGGGACGACTACGAGCAGTACTTC
CASSPRDRDDYEQYF
>NA|TRBJ2-1|TRBV5-1|NA
TGCGCCAGCAGCTTGGAAAGGACTAACAATGAGCAGTTCTTC
CASSLERTNNEQFF
>NA|TRBJ1-5|TRBV2|TRBD1
TGTGCCAGCGGTCGGACAGGGGGCGTTTATAGCAATCAGCCCCAGCATTTT
CASGRTGGVYSNQPQHF
>NA|TRBJ1-4|TRBV5-1|NA
TGCGCCAGCAGCTTGGTATCTGGGGAGCATGGTGAAAAACTGTTTTTT
CASSLVSGEHGEKLFF
>NA|TRBJ2-7|TRBV28|NA
TGTGCCAGCAGTTTATTGGGTACTACGTGGCAGTACTTC
CASSLLGTTWQYF
>NA|TRBJ2-1|TRBV19|TRBD2
TGTGCCAGTAGTACGACTAGCGGGAGCTCCTACAATGAGCAGTTCTTC
CASSTTSGSSYNEQFF